The following is a T cell receptor beta chain sequence with its context. The method was immunoSEQ multiplex PCR; TCRdb's version includes in-frame clones alone and lacks a portion of them. The sample consists of approximately 70,000 clones, roughly 90% of them appearing once. The sample originates from a study of technical replicates of blood from a handful of donors. The ends lost 5 bases at V and 0 bases at J; junction bases unmatched: 5. This CDR3 spans 18 amino acids. Germline loops: CDR1 LNHDA, CDR2 SQIVND (reference sequence). The V call is TRBV19, the J call TRBJ2-2; 14 bases align to TRBD2. The source of this sequence is a human donor in good health. The sample was T cells isolated from PBMCs. The CDR3, as DNA: TGTGCCAGTAGTTCCAGACTAGCGGGAGGGACGAACACCGGGGAGCTGTTTTTT. It yields the protein CASSSRLAGGTNTGELFF.